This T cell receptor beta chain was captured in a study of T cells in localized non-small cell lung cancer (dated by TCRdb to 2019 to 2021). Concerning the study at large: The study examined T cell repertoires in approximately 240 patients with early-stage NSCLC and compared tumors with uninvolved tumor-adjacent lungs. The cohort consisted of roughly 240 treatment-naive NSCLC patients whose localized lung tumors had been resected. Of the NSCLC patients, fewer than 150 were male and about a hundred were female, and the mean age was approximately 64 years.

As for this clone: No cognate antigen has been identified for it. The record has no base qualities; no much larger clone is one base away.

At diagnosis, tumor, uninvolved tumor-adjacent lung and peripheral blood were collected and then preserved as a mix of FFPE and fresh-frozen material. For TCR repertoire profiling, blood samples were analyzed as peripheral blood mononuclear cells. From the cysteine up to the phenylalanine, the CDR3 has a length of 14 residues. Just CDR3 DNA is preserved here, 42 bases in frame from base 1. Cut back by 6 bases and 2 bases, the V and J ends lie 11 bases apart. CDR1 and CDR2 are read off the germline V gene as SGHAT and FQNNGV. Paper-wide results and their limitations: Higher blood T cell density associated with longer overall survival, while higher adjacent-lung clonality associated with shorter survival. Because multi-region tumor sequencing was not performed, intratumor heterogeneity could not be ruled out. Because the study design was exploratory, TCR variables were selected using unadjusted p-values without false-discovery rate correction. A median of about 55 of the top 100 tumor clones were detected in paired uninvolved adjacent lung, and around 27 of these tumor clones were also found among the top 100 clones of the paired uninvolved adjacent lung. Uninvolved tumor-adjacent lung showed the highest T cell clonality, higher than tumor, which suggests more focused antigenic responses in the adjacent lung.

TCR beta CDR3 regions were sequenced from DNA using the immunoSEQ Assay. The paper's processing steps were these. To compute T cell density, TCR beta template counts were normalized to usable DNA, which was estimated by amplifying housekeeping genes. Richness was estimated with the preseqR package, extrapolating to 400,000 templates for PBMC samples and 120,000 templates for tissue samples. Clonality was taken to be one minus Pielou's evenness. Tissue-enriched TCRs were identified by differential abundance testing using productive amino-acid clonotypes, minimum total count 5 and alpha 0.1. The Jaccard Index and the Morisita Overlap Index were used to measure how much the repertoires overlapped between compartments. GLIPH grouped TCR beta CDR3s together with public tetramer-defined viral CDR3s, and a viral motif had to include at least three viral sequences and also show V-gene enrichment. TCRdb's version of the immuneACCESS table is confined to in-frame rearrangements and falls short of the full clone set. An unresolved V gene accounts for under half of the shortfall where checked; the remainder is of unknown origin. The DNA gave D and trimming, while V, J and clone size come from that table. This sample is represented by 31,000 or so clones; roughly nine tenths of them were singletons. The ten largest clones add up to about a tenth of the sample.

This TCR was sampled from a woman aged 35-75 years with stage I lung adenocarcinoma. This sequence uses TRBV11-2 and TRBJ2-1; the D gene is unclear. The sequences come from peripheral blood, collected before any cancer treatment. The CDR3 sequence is CASSRSAAYNEQFF. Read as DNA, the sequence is TGTGCCAGCAGTCGAAGCGCGGCCTACAATGAGCAGTTCTTC.